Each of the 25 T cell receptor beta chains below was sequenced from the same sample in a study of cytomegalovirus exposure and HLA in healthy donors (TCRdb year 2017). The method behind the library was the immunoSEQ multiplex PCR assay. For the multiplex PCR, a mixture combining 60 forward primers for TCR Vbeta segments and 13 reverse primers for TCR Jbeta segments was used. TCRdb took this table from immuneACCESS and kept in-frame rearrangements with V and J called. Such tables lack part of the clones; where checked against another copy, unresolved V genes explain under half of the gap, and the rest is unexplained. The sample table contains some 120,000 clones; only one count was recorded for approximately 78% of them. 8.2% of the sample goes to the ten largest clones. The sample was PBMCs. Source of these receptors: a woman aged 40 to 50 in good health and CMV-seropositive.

The DNA for the CDR3 is TGTGCCAGCAGTTATGTTAGTCAGGGGGTAAATTCACCCCTCCACTTT. Residues: CASSYVSQGVNSPLHF. The gene calls are TRBV6-5 and TRBJ1-6, with 7 bases fitting TRBD1. CDR3 size: 16 residues. The trim removed 3 bases at V and 7 bases at J, leaving 9 bases unmatched. The V gene's germline CDR1 is MNHEY and CDR2 SVGAGI.

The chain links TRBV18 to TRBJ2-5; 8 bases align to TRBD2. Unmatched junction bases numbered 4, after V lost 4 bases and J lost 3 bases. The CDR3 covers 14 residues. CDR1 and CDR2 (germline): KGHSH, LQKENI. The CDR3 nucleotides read TGTGCCAGCTCACTGCTTAGCGGGGAAGAGACCCAGTACTTC. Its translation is CASSLLSGEETQYF.

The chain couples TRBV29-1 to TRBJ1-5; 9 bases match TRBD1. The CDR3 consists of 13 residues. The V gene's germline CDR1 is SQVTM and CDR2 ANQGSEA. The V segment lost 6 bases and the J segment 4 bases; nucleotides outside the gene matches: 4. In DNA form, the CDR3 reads TGCAGCGTGGGGACAGGGCAGAATCAGCCCCAGCATTTT. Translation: CSVGTGQNQPQHF.

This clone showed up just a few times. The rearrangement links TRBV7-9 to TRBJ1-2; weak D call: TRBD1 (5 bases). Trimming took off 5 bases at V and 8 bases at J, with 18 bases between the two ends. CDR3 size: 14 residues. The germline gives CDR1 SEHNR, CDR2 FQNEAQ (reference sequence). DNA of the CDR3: TGTGCCAGCAGCCCGGACATGGAAACGAGGGGCTACACCTTC. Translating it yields CASSPDMETRGYTF.

CDR3 bases: TGTGCCAGCAGCTCAGGGTTCGCGCCCCAGCATTTT. Translation: CASSSGFAPQHF. This chain joins TRBV5-6 and TRBJ1-5; tentatively, D is TRBD1 (5 bases). The CDR3 has 12 amino acids. Trimming cost V 3 bases and J 9 bases, with 10 bases left between them. Germline V lookup: CDR1 SGHDT, CDR2 YYEEEE.

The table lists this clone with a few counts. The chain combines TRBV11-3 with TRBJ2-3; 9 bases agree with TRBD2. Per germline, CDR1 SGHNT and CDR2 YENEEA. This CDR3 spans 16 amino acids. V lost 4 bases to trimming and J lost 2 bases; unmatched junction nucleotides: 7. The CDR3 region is CASSYSGGTNTDTQYF. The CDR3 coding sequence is TGTGCCAGCAGCTACAGCGGGGGGACAAACACAGATACGCAGTATTTT.

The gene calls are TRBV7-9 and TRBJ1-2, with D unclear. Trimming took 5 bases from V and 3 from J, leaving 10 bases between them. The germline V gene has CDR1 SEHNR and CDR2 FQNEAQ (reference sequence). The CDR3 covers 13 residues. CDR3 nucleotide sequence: TGTGCCAGCAGCCTCTCCTCTTACTATGGCTACACCTTC. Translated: CASSLSSYYGYTF. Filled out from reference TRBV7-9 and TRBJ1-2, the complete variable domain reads DTGVSQNPRHKITKRGQNVTFRCDPISEHNRLYWYRQTLGQGPEFLTYFQNEAQLEKSRLLSDRFSAERPKGSFSTLEIQRTEQGDSAMYLCASSLSSYYGYTFGSGTRLTVV.

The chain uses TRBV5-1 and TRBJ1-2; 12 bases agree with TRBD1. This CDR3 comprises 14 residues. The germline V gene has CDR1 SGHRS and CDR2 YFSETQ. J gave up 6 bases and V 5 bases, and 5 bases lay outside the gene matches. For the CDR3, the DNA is TGCGCCAGCAGTCCGGGACAGGGGGCGGATGGCTACACCTTC. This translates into CASSPGQGADGYTF.

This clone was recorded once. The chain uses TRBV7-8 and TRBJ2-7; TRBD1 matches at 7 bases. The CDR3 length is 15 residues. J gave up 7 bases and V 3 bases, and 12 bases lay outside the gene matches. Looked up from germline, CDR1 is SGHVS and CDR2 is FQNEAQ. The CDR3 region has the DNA TGTGCCAGCAGCTTCGGACAGGTGACCTACGGGGAGCAGTACTTC. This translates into CASSFGQVTYGEQYF.

CDR3 loop: CASSYSSVIEQYF. DNA of the CDR3: TGTGCCAGCAGTTACTCGAGTGTCATAGAGCAGTACTTC. The chain is built from TRBV6-6 and TRBJ2-7; no definite D call. CDR1 and CDR2 (germline): MNHNY, SVGAGI (reference sequence). Trimming pared 0 bases from V and 7 bases from J, leaving 10 bases between. The CDR3 sequence is 13 residues long.

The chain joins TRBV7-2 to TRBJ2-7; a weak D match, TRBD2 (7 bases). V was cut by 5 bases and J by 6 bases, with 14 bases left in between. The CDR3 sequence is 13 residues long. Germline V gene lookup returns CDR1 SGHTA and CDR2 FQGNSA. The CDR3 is CASSIRGGREQYF. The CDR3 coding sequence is TGTGCCAGCAGCATAAGGGGGGGGCGCGAGCAGTACTTC. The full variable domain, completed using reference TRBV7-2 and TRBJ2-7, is GAGVSQSPSNKVTEKGKDVELRCDPISGHTALYWYRQSLGQGLEFLIYFQGNSAPDKSGLPSDRFSAERTGGSVSTLTIQRTQQEDSAVYLCASSIRGGREQYFGPGTRLTVT.

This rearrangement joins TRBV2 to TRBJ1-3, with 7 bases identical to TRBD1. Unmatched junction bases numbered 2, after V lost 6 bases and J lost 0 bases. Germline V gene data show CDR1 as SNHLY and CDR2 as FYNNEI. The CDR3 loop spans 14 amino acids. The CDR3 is CASRGDSSGNTIYF. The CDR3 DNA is TGTGCCAGCAGGGGGGACAGCTCTGGAAACACCATATATTTT.

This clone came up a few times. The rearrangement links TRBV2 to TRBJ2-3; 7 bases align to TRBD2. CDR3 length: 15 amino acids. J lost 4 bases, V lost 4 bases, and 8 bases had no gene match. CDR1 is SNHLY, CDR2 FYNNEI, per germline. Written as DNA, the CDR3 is TGTGCCAGCAGTGGTTTCGGACTAGTCGCAGATACGCAGTATTTT. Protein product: CASSGFGLVADTQYF.

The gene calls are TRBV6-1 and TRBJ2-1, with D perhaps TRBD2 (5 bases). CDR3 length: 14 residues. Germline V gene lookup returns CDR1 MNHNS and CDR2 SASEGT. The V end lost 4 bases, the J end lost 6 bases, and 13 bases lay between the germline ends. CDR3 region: CASSVMVGVNEQFF. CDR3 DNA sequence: TGTGCCAGCAGTGTAATGGTCGGGGTCAATGAGCAGTTCTTC.

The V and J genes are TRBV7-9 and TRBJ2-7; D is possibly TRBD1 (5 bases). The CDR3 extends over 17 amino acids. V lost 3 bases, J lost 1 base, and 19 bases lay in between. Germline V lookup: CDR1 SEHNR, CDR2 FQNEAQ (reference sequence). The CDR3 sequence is CASSLGLDSTTSYEQYF. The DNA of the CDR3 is TGTGCCAGCAGCTTGGGTCTAGACAGTACAACTTCCTACGAGCAGTACTTC.

The CDR3 spells CASRQGDMNTEAFF. Here the CDR3 DNA reads TGCGCCAGCAGACAGGGAGACATGAACACTGAAGCTTTCTTT. The chain links TRBV5-1 to TRBJ1-1; D possibly corresponds to TRBD1 (6 bases). The CDR3 has 14 residues. CDR1 is SGHRS, CDR2 YFSETQ, per germline. Trimming pared 5 bases from V and 0 bases from J, leaving 11 bases between.

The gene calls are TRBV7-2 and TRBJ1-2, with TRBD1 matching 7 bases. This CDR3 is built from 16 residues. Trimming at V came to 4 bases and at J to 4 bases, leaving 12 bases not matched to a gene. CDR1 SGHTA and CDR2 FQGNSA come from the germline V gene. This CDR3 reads CASSSRANSGGYGYTF. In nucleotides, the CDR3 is TGTGCCAGCAGCTCCAGGGCCAACTCAGGGGGCTATGGCTACACCTTC.

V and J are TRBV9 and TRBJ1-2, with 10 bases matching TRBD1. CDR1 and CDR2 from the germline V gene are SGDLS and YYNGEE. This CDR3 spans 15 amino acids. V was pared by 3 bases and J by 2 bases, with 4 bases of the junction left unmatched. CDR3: CASSERTGGNYGYTF. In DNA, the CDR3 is TGTGCCAGCAGCGAGAGGACAGGGGGAAACTATGGCTACACCTTC.

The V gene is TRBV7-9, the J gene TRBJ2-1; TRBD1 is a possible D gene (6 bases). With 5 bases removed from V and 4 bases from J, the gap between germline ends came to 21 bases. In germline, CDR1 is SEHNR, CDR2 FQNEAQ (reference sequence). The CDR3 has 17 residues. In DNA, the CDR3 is TGTGCCAGCAGCCTCACCTCTGTGGGGGCAACTTACAATGAGCAGTTCTTC. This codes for CASSLTSVGATYNEQFF. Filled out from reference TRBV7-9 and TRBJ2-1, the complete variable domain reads DTGVSQNPRHKITKRGQNVTFRCDPISEHNRLYWYRQTLGQGPEFLTYFQNEAQLEKSRLLSDRFSAERPKGSFSTLEIQRTEQGDSAMYLCASSLTSVGATYNEQFFGPGTRLTVL.

CDR3 loop: CASRSNDYPNQPQHF. The CDR3 DNA follows: TGCGCCAGCAGGTCCAATGACTACCCGAATCAGCCCCAGCATTTT. V and J are TRBV5-1 and TRBJ1-5; no clear D gene. Germline V gives CDR1 SGHRS, CDR2 YFSETQ. The CDR3 contains 15 residues. The germline V and J ends were trimmed by 5 bases and 4 bases, with 16 bases remaining between them.

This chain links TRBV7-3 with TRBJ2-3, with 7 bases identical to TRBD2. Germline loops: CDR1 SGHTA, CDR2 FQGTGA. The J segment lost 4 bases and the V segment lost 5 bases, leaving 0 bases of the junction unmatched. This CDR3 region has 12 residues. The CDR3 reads CASSGGADTQYF. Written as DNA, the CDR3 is TGTGCCAGCAGCGGGGGGGCAGATACGCAGTATTTT.

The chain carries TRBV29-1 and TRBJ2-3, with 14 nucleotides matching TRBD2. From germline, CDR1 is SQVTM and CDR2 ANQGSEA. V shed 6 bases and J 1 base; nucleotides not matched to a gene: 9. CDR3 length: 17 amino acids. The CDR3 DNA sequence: TGCAGCGTAGCGACTAGCGGGGGGGCTGACGGCACAGATACGCAGTATTTT. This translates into CSVATSGGADGTDTQYF.

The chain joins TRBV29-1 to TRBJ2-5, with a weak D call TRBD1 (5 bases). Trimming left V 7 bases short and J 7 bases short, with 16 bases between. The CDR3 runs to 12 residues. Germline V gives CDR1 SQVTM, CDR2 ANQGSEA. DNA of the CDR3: TGCAGCGCCTTGACAGCCTCGGGGACCCAGTACTTC. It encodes CSALTASGTQYF.

The CDR3 DNA reads TGTGCCAGCAGCCAAGAAGCGGGGAAGTGGTACAATGAGCAGTTCTTC. It translates to CASSQEAGKWYNEQFF. This chain links TRBV4-2 with TRBJ2-1, with 7 bases lining up with TRBD2. CDR1 is LGHNA and CDR2 is YNFKEQ in the germline V gene. The length of the CDR3 is 16 residues. V trimming: 0 bases; J trimming: 4 bases; junction bases outside the gene matches: 6.

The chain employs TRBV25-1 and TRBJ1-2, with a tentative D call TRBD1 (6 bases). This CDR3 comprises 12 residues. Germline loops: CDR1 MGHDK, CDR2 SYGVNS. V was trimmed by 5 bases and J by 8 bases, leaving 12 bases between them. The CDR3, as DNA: TGTGCCAGCAGTCCTGGGGGCGGAGGCTACACCTTC. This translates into CASSPGGGGYTF.